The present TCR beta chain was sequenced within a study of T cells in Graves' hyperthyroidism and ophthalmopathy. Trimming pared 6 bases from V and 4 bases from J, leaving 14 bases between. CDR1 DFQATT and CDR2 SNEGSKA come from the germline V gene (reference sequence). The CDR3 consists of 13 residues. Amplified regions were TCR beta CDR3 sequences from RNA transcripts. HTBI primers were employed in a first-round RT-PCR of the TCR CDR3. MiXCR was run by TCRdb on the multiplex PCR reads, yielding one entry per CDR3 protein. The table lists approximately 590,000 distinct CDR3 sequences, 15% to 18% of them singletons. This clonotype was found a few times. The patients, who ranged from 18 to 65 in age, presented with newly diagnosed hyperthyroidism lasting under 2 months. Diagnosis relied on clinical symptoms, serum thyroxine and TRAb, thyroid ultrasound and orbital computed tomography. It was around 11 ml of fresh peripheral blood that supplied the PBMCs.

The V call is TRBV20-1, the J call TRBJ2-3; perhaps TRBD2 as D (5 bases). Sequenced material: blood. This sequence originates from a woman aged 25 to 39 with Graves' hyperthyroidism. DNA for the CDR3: TGCAGTGCCGCACTAGGCTTGGCAGATACGCAGTATTTT. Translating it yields CSAALGLADTQYF.